The 20 T cell receptor beta chains presented below share a single source sample, sequenced in a study of cytomegalovirus exposure and HLA in healthy donors. PCR employed 60 Vbeta and 13 Jbeta primers. Sequenced by immunoSEQ multiplex PCR; TCRdb stores in-frame clones only, minus some. The sample records 90,000 or so clones, over 65% being singletons. Source material: PBMCs. The receptor source for this set is a man aged 45-65 years in good health and CMV-seronegative.

This sequence joins TRBV30 and TRBJ1-5; 10 bases map to TRBD1. CDR1 is GTSNPN and CDR2 is SVGIG in the germline V gene (reference sequence). This CDR3 region has 22 residues. V gave up 2 bases and J gave up 1 base; unmatched junction bases: 23. CDR3 nucleotide sequence: TGTGCCTGGAGTCGCGGACAGGGGGTCGCCGTGGGGCTACTGTGGAGCAATCAGCCCCAGCATTTT. This sequence encodes CAWSRGQGVAVGLLWSNQPQHF.

The V gene is TRBV27, the J gene TRBJ2-3; 14 bases map to TRBD2. This CDR3 is 18 amino acids long. With V trimmed by 6 bases and J by 5 bases, 13 bases remained unmatched. The germline CDR1 and CDR2 sequences are MNHEY and SMNVEV (reference sequence). The CDR3 sequence is CASRPGWGLAGVKDTQYF. CDR3 in DNA: TGTGCCAGCAGACCCGGATGGGGACTAGCGGGAGTGAAAGATACGCAGTATTTT.

This clone has more than one count but fewer than ten. The chain recombines TRBV6-6 with TRBJ1-5; D gene uncertain. CDR3 length: 12 amino acids. Germline CDR1 and CDR2: MNHNY and SVGAGI (reference sequence). The V gene lost 5 bases and the J gene lost 5 bases, with 7 bases spanning the gap. The CDR3 nucleotides read TGTGCCAGCAGTCCCCCGTATCAGCCCCAGCATTTT. Amino acid sequence: CASSPPYQPQHF.

This chain uses TRBV6-5 with TRBJ1-2; 7 bases agree with TRBD1. CDR1 MNHEY and CDR2 SVGAGI come from the germline V gene. With V trimmed by 2 bases and J by 4 bases, 4 bases remained unmatched. The CDR3 sequence is 14 residues long. The CDR3 DNA reads TGTGCCAGCAGTTACGGCGGGACAGTCTATGGCTACACCTTC. It is translated as CASSYGGTVYGYTF.

Here the CDR3 reads CASSFPSGRSSQYF. CDR3 sequence (DNA): TGTGCCAGCAGTTTTCCTAGCGGGAGATCTTCCCAGTACTTC. The chain couples TRBV28 to TRBJ2-5; 10 nucleotides align to TRBD2. CDR3 length: 14 residues. Trimming cost V 3 bases and J 9 bases; bases outside gene matches: 7. Germline lookup yields CDR1 MDHEN and CDR2 SYDVKM.

This sequence joins TRBV6-5 and TRBJ1-3, with a tentative D call TRBD1 (6 bases). Germline V gene data show CDR1 as MNHEY and CDR2 as SVGAGI. Trimming removed 2 bases at V and 2 bases at J, with 13 bases between. This CDR3 has 16 amino acids. Here the CDR3 reads CASSYGTGNPGNTIYF. The CDR3 nucleotides are TGTGCCAGCAGTTACGGTACAGGGAACCCTGGAAACACCATATATTTT.

The CDR3 DNA reads as TGCGCCAGCAGCCCCCGTCTTGGAGCGGGAGGCACAGATACGCAGTATTTT. Its translation: CASSPRLGAGGTDTQYF. The rearrangement uses TRBV5-1 and TRBJ2-3; 8 nucleotides match TRBD2. V dropped 4 bases and J dropped 1; count of bases not matched to a gene: 11. Germline values: CDR1 SGHRS, CDR2 YFSETQ. This CDR3 spans 17 amino acids.

The chain carries TRBV7-8 and TRBJ2-3, with D perhaps TRBD2 (7 bases). In germline, CDR1 is SGHVS, CDR2 FQNEAQ. The ends were cut back, 5 bases at V and 2 bases at J, with 11 bases in the middle. The CDR3 sequence is 14 residues long. CDR3 DNA sequence: TGTGCCAGCAGCGGGAGGGGGTTCACAGATACGCAGTATTTT. It encodes CASSGRGFTDTQYF.

The rearrangement links TRBV9 to TRBJ2-7; D perhaps matches TRBD2 (5 bases). The CDR3 consists of 13 residues. The germline V gene encodes CDR1 SGDLS and CDR2 YYNGEE. Trimming took off 3 bases at V and 3 bases at J, with 10 bases between the two ends. Written as DNA, the CDR3 is TGTGCCAGCAGCGGGCTAGCCGTCTACGAGCAGTACTTC. Protein: CASSGLAVYEQYF.

This chain links TRBV29-1 with TRBJ2-2; weak D call: TRBD2 (5 bases). Trimming pared 4 bases from V and 2 bases from J, leaving 8 bases between. The length of the CDR3 is 13 residues. CDR1 is SQVTM and CDR2 is ANQGSEA in the germline V gene. In DNA, the CDR3 is TGCAGCGTTGTCGGGGAAAACACCGGGGAGCTGTTTTTT. This encodes CSVVGENTGELFF.

The rearrangement joins TRBV10-2 to TRBJ2-1; perhaps TRBD2 as D (6 bases). V lost 4 bases to trimming and J lost 9 bases, with 19 bases between them. CDR1 and CDR2 (germline): WSHSY, SAAADI. The CDR3 consists of 15 residues. The DNA of the CDR3 is TGCGCCAGCAGTGCTGGGACTGTTGTTACAATTGAGCAGTTCTTC. It yields the protein CASSAGTVVTIEQFF.

The chain couples TRBV5-1 to TRBJ2-5; 9 bases are a match to TRBD1. CDR1 SGHRS and CDR2 YFSETQ come from the germline V gene. V shed 4 bases, J shed 4 bases, and the junction held 5 bases outside the gene matches. There are 14 residues in the CDR3. CDR3 protein: CASSPTGGRETQYF. The DNA for the CDR3 is TGCGCCAGCAGCCCGACAGGGGGTAGAGAGACCCAGTACTTC.

This rearrangement joins TRBV27 to TRBJ2-3, with D uncertain. With 6 bases removed from V and 1 base from J, the gap between germline ends came to 8 bases. The V gene's germline CDR1 is MNHEY and CDR2 SMNVEV (reference sequence). CDR3 length: 13 residues. The CDR3 is CASRPRGTDTQYF. CDR3 nucleotide sequence: TGTGCCAGCAGACCCCGGGGCACAGATACGCAGTATTTT.

This clone was observed once. The gene calls are TRBV6-6 and TRBJ2-7; D is perhaps TRBD1 (6 bases). CDR3 length: 16 residues. Between the trimmed V and J ends, which lost 0 bases and 0 bases, there was a span of 12 bases. CDR1 is MNHNY, CDR2 SVGAGI, per germline (reference sequence). The CDR3 region is CASSYSNRVSSYEQYF. The CDR3 DNA is TGTGCCAGCAGTTACTCGAACAGGGTGAGCTCCTACGAGCAGTACTTC.

The chain has TRBV11-2 and TRBJ2-1, with 8 bases that match TRBD2. V dropped 5 bases and J dropped 6; count of bases not matched to a gene: 12. Germline CDR1 and CDR2: SGHAT and FQNNGV. The CDR3 runs to 16 residues. For the CDR3, the DNA is TGTGCCAGCAGCCCCCCGGGTCTAGCGGGCCTCAATGAGCAGTTCTTC. Residues: CASSPPGLAGLNEQFF. Based on the CDR3 plus reference TRBV11-2 and TRBJ2-1, the full variable domain is EAGVAQSPRYKIIEKRQSVAFWCNPISGHATLYWYQQILGQGPKLLIQFQNNGVVDDSQLPKDRFSAERLKGVDSTLKIQPAKLEDSAVYLCASSPPGLAGLNEQFFGPGTRLTVL.

The V and J genes are TRBV27 and TRBJ2-7, with 14 bases lining up with TRBD2. The V gene end was trimmed by 4 bases and the J gene end by 3 bases; junction bases not matched to a gene: 5. This CDR3 is 16 amino acids long. Germline V gives CDR1 MNHEY, CDR2 SMNVEV (reference sequence). In nucleotides, the CDR3 is TGTGCCAGCAGTTCGACTAGCGGGAGGGTATACTACGAGCAGTACTTC. It translates to CASSSTSGRVYYEQYF.

The CDR3 DNA follows: TGTGCCAGCAGCAATGTAGCGGGAGATAACAATGAGCAGTTCTTC. Amino acid sequence: CASSNVAGDNNEQFF. The gene calls are TRBV21-1 and TRBJ2-1; the D call TRBD2 from the table was never checked on the DNA. TRBV21-1 is reported as a pseudogene. CDR3 length: 15 residues.

The CDR3 sequence is CASSPWTGRKEEQYF. DNA of the CDR3: TGTGCCAGCAGTCCTTGGACAGGGCGGAAGGAAGAGCAGTACTTC. The chain carries TRBV27 and TRBJ2-7; 8 bases align to TRBD1. Germline V gives CDR1 MNHEY, CDR2 SMNVEV (reference sequence). The CDR3 extends over 15 amino acids. Trimming cost V 5 bases and J 7 bases; bases outside gene matches: 13.

This clone was detected once. The V call is TRBV29-1, the J call TRBJ2-7, with TRBD2 matching over 13 bases. The CDR3 sequence is 21 residues long. From germline, CDR1 is SQVTM and CDR2 ANQGSEA. V lost 3 bases, J lost 1 base, and 21 bases stayed unmatched. CDR3 loop: CSVDGAPSAGTSGKGSYEQYF. In nucleotides, the CDR3 is TGCAGCGTTGATGGGGCCCCTTCGGCAGGGACTAGCGGGAAGGGATCCTACGAGCAGTACTTC.

The rearrangement links TRBV7-6 to TRBJ2-2; D possibly corresponds to TRBD2 (6 bases). The CDR3 is made up of 19 amino acids. Germline-derived CDR1 and CDR2 are SGHVS and FNYEAQ. V lost 3 bases and J 0 bases, leaving 20 bases between the germline ends. CDR3 amino acids: CASSFPLARSGANTGELFF. The CDR3 DNA is TGTGCCAGCAGCTTTCCACTAGCTAGATCGGGCGCGAACACCGGGGAGCTGTTTTTT.